The 2 T cell receptor beta chains given below trace back to one sample, sequenced in a study of T cells and copy number aberrations in small-cell lung cancer. Here immunoSEQ multiplex PCR was the method, and the copy in TCRdb shows in-frame clones only, minus some. The sample has about 2,500 clones, 82% seen once. The sequenced sample was normal tissue next to the tumor. The receptors shown here come from a man in his sixties or seventies with small cell lung cancer.

V usage is TRBV19 and J usage is TRBJ1-5; D gene unclear. The germline CDR1 and CDR2 sequences are LNHDA and SQIVND (reference sequence). This CDR3 spans 17 amino acids. V gave up 3 bases and J gave up 5 bases, with 20 bases separating them. CDR3 bases: TGTGCCAGTAGTATTGTCTGGTCGTGGAGCACCCATCAGCCCCAGCATTTT. Residues: CASSIVWSWSTHQPQHF.

The CDR3 loop is CASSPGQGISYGYTF. The CDR3 DNA follows: TGTGCCAGCTCACCGGGACAGGGTATTAGCTATGGCTACACCTTC. The chain employs TRBV18 and TRBJ1-2; 9 bases map to TRBD1. With V trimmed by 3 bases and J by 4 bases, 6 bases remained unmatched. Germline values: CDR1 KGHSH, CDR2 LQKENI. The CDR3 has 15 amino acids. The entire variable domain, with the rest obtained from reference TRBV18 and TRBJ1-2, is as follows: NAGVMQNPRHLVRRRGQEARLRCSPMKGHSHVYWYRQLPEEGLKFMVYLQKENIIDESGMPKERFSAEFPKEGPSILRIQQVVRGDSAAYFCASSPGQGISYGYTFGSGTRLTVV.